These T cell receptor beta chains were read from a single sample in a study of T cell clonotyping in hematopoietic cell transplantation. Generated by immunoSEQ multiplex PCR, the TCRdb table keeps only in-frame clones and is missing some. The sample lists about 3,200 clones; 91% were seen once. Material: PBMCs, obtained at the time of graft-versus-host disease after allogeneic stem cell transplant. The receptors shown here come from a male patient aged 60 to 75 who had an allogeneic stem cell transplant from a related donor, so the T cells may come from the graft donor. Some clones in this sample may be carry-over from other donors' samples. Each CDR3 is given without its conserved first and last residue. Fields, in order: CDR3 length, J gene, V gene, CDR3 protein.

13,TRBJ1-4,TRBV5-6,ASRNTGASNEKLF
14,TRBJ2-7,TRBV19,ASSIGSGLASYEQY
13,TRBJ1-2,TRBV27,ASSLDGRDSYGYT
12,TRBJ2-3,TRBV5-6,ASSPTGVPDTQY
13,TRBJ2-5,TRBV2,ASSEISGGQETQY
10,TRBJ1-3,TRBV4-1,ASSQIGHTIY
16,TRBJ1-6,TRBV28,ASSPGGYVPTYGSPLH
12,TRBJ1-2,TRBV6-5,ASSVRQGADGYT
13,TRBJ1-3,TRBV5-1,ASSLIQGSGNTIY
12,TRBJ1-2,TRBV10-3,ANREDRAPYGYT
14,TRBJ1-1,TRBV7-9,ASSRIGGIKNTEAF
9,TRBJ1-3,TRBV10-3,AIIIRDTIY
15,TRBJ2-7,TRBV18,ASSPIHSGGFSYEQY
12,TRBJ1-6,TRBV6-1,ASSDTGPNSPLH
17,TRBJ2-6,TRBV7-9,ASSLSLAGVISGANVLT
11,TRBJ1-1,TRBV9,ASSVVGDTEAF
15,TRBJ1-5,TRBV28,ASSLVQGFGSNQPQH
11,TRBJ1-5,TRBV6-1,ASSERGSQPQH
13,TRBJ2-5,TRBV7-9,ASSPKFSGGETQY
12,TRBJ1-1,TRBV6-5,ASSSTDSDTEAF
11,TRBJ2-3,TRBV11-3,ASSLEQVDTQY
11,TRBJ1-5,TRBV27,ASSWTALGSQH
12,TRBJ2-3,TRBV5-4,ASSLEVDTDTQY
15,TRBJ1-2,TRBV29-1,SVDHYATGGEDYGYT
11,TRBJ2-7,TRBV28,ASKSAGTYEQY
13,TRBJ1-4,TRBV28,ASSLEGAGDEKLF
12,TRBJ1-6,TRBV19,ASSISEGNSPLH
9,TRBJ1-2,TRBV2,ASSFNDGYT
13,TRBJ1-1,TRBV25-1,ASSDWTGMNTEAF
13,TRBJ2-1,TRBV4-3,ASSQTGGPINEQF
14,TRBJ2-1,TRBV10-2,ASSESLTSGGNEQF
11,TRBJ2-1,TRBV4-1,ASSPGTSGEQF
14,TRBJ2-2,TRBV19,ASRLAGGPNTGELF
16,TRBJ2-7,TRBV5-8,ASSLGAIWDGNVHEQY
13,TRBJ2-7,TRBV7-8,ASSLREGGSYEQY
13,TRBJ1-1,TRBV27,ASSYRGIENTEAF